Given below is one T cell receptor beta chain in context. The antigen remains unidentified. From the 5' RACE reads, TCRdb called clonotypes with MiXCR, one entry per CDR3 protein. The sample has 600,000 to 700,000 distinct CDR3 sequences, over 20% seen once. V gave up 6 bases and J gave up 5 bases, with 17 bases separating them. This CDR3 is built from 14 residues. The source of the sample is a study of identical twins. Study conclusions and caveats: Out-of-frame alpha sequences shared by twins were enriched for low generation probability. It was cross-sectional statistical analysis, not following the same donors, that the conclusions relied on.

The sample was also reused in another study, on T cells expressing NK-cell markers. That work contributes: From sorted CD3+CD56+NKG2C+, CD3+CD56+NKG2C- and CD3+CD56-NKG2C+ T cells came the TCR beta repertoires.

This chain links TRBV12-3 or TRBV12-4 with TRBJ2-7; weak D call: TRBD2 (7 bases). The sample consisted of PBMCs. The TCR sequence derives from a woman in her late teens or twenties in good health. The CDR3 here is CASRGYGGRDEQYF. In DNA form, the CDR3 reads TGTGCCAGCAGGGGCTACGGGGGGCGGGACGAGCAGTACTTC.